These T cell receptor beta chains were read from a single sample in a study of blood T cell repertoires in COVID-19. The assay was immunoSEQ multiplex PCR, and TCRdb's table has in-frame clones only and misses some. The table shows some 96,000 clones, with about 80% occurring only once. The sample was peripheral blood. These receptors were collected from a man aged 65 to 79 with active or convalescent COVID-19. Both conserved end residues are part of each CDR3. Fields, in order: D gene, V gene, J gene, clone size, CDR3 DNA, CDR3 protein. A D gene is named only where the DNA matches it firmly. The size field is filled for only some rows; it gives once, few, many or a size class.

D: .
V: TRBV4-2
J: TRBJ2-1
size: few
DNA: TGTGCCAGCAGCCAAGAGGGGAGGTTAACCTACAATGAGCAGTTCTTC
CDR3: CASSQEGRLTYNEQFF

D: TRBD2
V: TRBV4-3
J: TRBJ2-3
size: .
DNA: TGCGCCAGCAGCCATGCCGGGAGGGGTAGCACAGATACGCAGTATTTT
CDR3: CASSHAGRGSTDTQYF

D: TRBD1
V: TRBV7-2
J: TRBJ2-7
size: .
DNA: TGTGCCAGCAGCTATCCGGGACAGGGAGGTAACGAGCAGTACTTC
CDR3: CASSYPGQGGNEQYF

D: .
V: TRBV19
J: TRBJ1-1
size: .
DNA: TGTGCCAGTAGTAGCGTGGGACCGGGGGTCCCCCGGGCTTTCTTT
CDR3: CASSSVGPGVPRAFF

D: TRBD2
V: TRBV5-4
J: TRBJ2-1
size: .
DNA: TGTGCCAGCAGCTTTAGGGGAGGGATCAATGAGCAGTTCTTC
CDR3: CASSFRGGINEQFF

D: .
V: TRBV5-4
J: TRBJ1-6
size: .
DNA: TGTGCCAGCAGCTTGAACAGGGAAGCACCCCTCCACTTT
CDR3: CASSLNREAPLHF

D: TRBD2
V: TRBV28
J: TRBJ2-7
size: .
DNA: TGTGCCAGCAGCCTCCCTGGGGCGGGGGATTACGAGCAGTACTTC
CDR3: CASSLPGAGDYEQYF

D: .
V: TRBV24-1
J: TRBJ2-1
size: .
DNA: TGTGCCACCAGTGATTTGACTCTCGCCGGCAATGAGCAGTTCTTC
CDR3: CATSDLTLAGNEQFF

D: .
V: TRBV19
J: TRBJ2-1
size: few
DNA: TGTGCCAGTAGTATAGATCACAGCACCAGAGGGCCTTACAATGAGCAGTTCTTC
CDR3: CASSIDHSTRGPYNEQFF

D: TRBD2
V: TRBV11-3
J: TRBJ2-2
size: .
DNA: TGTGCCAGCAGCTTAGGTCCGGGACTAGCGACCGGGGAGCTGTTTTTT
CDR3: CASSLGPGLATGELFF

D: TRBD2
V: TRBV4-3
J: TRBJ2-1
size: .
DNA: TGCGCCAGCAGCCAAGGAGCGGGGGGGCTGCTGGATGAGCAGTTCTTC
CDR3: CASSQGAGGLLDEQFF

D: TRBD1
V: TRBV30
J: TRBJ1-1
size: .
DNA: TGTGCCTGGGACAGGGGGCGAACTGAAGCTTTCTTT
CDR3: CAWDRGRTEAFF

D: TRBD1
V: TRBV24-1
J: TRBJ2-2
size: .
DNA: TGTGCCACCAGTGATATCAGGACAGGCCAAGACCACCCGAACACCGGGGAGCTGTTTTTT
CDR3: CATSDIRTGQDHPNTGELFF

D: TRBD1
V: TRBV18
J: TRBJ2-7
size: .
DNA: TGTGCCAGCTCCCCGGGACAGCAATCCTACGAGCAGTACTTC
CDR3: CASSPGQQSYEQYF

D: TRBD1
V: TRBV29-1
J: TRBJ2-1
size: .
DNA: TGCAGCGTTGGACAGGGGGCGGATGAGCAGTTCTTC
CDR3: CSVGQGADEQFF

D: TRBD2
V: TRBV3-1/TRBV3-2
J: TRBJ2-1
size: .
DNA: TGTGCCAGCAGCCCACGGACTAGCGGGGGGCGGGGTGAGCAGTTCTTC
CDR3: CASSPRTSGGRGEQFF

D: TRBD1
V: TRBV10-3
J: TRBJ1-5
size: .
DNA: TGTGCCATCAGTGAGTCGAAGGGGGCAGGAATTCAGCCCCAGCATTTT
CDR3: CAISESKGAGIQPQHF